These 12 T cell receptor beta chains came from one sample sequenced in a study of CD8 T cells in ankylosing spondylitis. Their target antigens are unknown. General study findings and limits: What seemed typical of ankylosing spondylitis blood was a TCR beta motif built from about 8 highly homologous variants.

Via MiXCR, TCRdb re-called the 5' RACE reads, giving one row per CDR3 protein. The data contain around 130,000 distinct CDR3 sequences, roughly 18% of them seen just once; the ten biggest clones take up approximately 33%. The source material was blood, either unsorted or a sorted T cell fraction (not recorded which). These receptors were obtained from a male donor with ankylosing spondylitis.

This clonotype was detected ten times or more. This CDR3 is CASTTSYNEQFF. The CDR3 DNA sequence: TGTGCCAGCACCACCTCCTACAATGAGCAGTTCTTC. J is TRBJ2-1 and V is TRBV7-8; the D is unclear. Germline V CDR1 and CDR2: SGHVS, FQNEAQ. The CDR3 length is 12 residues. V was shortened by 7 bases and J by 0 bases, with 4 bases between the two germline ends.

The V and J genes are TRBV9 and TRBJ2-3; D is unresolved. The CDR3 extends over 13 amino acids. Germline assignment: CDR1 SGDLS and CDR2 YYNGEE. Deletions cut 0 bases from V and 4 bases from J, with 6 bases between. The CDR3 DNA reads TGTGCCAGCAGCGTAGATTTACCAGATACGCAGTATTTT. Translating gives CASSVDLPDTQYF.

CDR3 loop: CASSLLGYPGPNAGELFF. The CDR3 nucleotides are TGTGCCAGCAGCTTACTGGGCTACCCCGGGCCCAACGCCGGGGAGCTGTTTTTT. The V and J genes are TRBV7-8 and TRBJ2-2; D not resolved. The V gene's germline CDR1 is SGHVS and CDR2 FQNEAQ. This CDR3 has 18 amino acids. Deletions cut 2 bases from V and 6 bases from J, with 22 bases between.

The rearrangement uses TRBV20-1 and TRBJ2-1; D uncertain. The CDR3 is 12 amino acids. Germline values: CDR1 DFQATT, CDR2 SNEGSKA (reference sequence). The V gene lost 7 bases and the J gene lost 6 bases, with 13 bases spanning the gap. CDR3 bases: TGCAGTGGTCGAGAGTACGGCAATGAGCAGTTCTTC. It translates to CSGREYGNEQFF.

The chain has TRBV6-2 or TRBV6-3 and TRBJ1-1, with D possibly being TRBD1 (5 bases). With 3 bases removed from V and 1 base from J, the gap between germline ends came to 15 bases. Germline lookup yields CDR1 MNHEY and CDR2 SVGEGT. The CDR3 consists of 16 residues. CDR3 loop: CASSYWLGDGNTEAFF. In DNA form, the CDR3 reads TGTGCCAGCAGTTATTGGCTAGGGGACGGGAACACTGAAGCTTTCTTT.

The V gene is TRBV27, the J gene TRBJ2-3; maybe TRBD2 (6 bases). The CDR3 totals 14 residues. V was shortened by 3 bases and J by 2 bases, with 9 bases between the two germline ends. Germline V gives CDR1 MNHEY, CDR2 SMNVEV (reference sequence). This CDR3 is CASSFAGNTDTQYF. The CDR3 region has the DNA TGTGCCAGCAGTTTCGCGGGAAACACAGATACGCAGTATTTT.

The chain carries TRBV20-1 and TRBJ2-1, with 10 bases matching TRBD2. Germline V CDR1 and CDR2: DFQATT, SNEGSKA (reference sequence). J lost 4 bases, V lost 2 bases, and 8 bases had no gene match. This CDR3 is built from 16 residues. The CDR3 region is CSARTAGGPGYNEQFF. The CDR3 DNA reads as TGCAGTGCTAGAACAGCGGGAGGGCCGGGGTACAATGAGCAGTTCTTC.

The chain carries TRBV2 and TRBJ1-5, with D possibly matching TRBD1 (5 bases). The V and J ends lost 2 bases and 4 bases respectively, with 24 bases between them. The CDR3 covers 19 residues. Germline loops: CDR1 SNHLY, CDR2 FYNNEI. The CDR3 nucleotides read TGTGCCAGCAGTGAAAGGGGAGCCCTCGTCGGGACGGCTAATCAGCCCCAGCATTTT. Translating it yields CASSERGALVGTANQPQHF.

The chain employs TRBV6-1 and TRBJ2-1; 7 bases match TRBD1. Looked up from germline, CDR1 is MNHNS and CDR2 is SASEGT. The CDR3 runs to 15 residues. After removal of 6 bases from V and 5 bases from J, the junction contained 10 bases not matched to a gene. The CDR3 is CASRAPGQRNNEQFF. CDR3 coding DNA: TGTGCCAGCAGAGCCCCGGGACAGCGGAACAATGAGCAGTTCTTC.

Only a few counts were recorded for this clonotype. This chain links TRBV6-6 with TRBJ2-1; D unresolved. V dropped 3 bases and J dropped 5 bases, with 5 bases sitting between them. The CDR3 has 12 amino acids. CDR1 and CDR2 from the germline V gene are MNHNY and SVGAGI (reference sequence). CDR3 sequence: CASSYRDNEQFF. CDR3 coding DNA: TGTGCCAGCAGTTATCGGGACAATGAGCAGTTCTTC.

The gene calls are TRBV4-1 and TRBJ2-3; D is unclear. CDR1 is MGHRA and CDR2 is YSYEKL in the germline V gene. Trimming took off 1 base at V and 4 bases at J, with 9 bases between the two ends. The CDR3 is made up of 14 amino acids. The DNA for the CDR3 is TGCGCCAGCAGCCAAGGGCTTGGGGCAGATACGCAGTATTTT. Protein product: CASSQGLGADTQYF.

This chain links TRBV10-3 with TRBJ2-1, with D possibly TRBD2 on 6 matching bases. The CDR3 sequence is 17 residues long. Trimming pared 2 bases from V and 2 bases from J, leaving 16 bases between. Germline loops: CDR1 ENHRY, CDR2 SYGVKD. The CDR3 reads CAISEELLGGTYNEQFF. As DNA, the CDR3 is TGTGCCATCAGTGAGGAACTTCTAGGAGGGACCTACAATGAGCAGTTCTTC.